The sequence of this T cell receptor beta chain was determined in a study of T cells in Graves' hyperthyroidism and ophthalmopathy. Study-level information: Specimen type is peripheral blood, collected at initial diagnosis prior to any treatment.

The CDR3 is made up of 12 amino acids. The ends were cut back, 4 bases at V and 2 bases at J, with 8 bases in the middle. Germline assignment: CDR1 SQVTM and CDR2 ANQGSEA. Only a few counts were recorded for this clonotype. Patients affected by ophthalmopathy presented a Clinical Activity Score of at least 3, a NOSPECS grade of at least 4, and disease duration below 3 months. RNA transcripts served as the template for amplifying TCR beta CDR3 regions. First-round RT-PCR of the TCR CDR3 relied on the HTBI primer set. TCRdb reprocessed the multiplex PCR reads with MiXCR, giving one entry per CDR3 protein. The data contain around 500,000 distinct CDR3 sequences, about 16% of them singletons.

The chain combines TRBV29-1 with TRBJ2-5, with D hard to call. The sample comprised blood. The sequence came from a woman between 25 and 40 years old with Graves' ophthalmopathy. The CDR3 loop reads CSVVGRQETQYF. DNA for the CDR3: TGCAGCGTTGTAGGCAGACAAGAGACCCAGTACTTC.